What follows is one T cell receptor (beta chain) and its context. As yet, its antigen is unknown. The record originates from a study of identical twins' blood T cells. Across the study: Some 12 libraries, six alpha and six beta, gave some 48 million reads.

Donors were six healthy women in three monozygous twin pairs. Reared together, all three twin pairs probably met the same infectious agents and vaccines. Each CDR3 protein gets one entry after TCRdb re-called the 5' RACE reads with MiXCR. The top ten clones hold 5.5% to 6.5% of a sample with roughly 340,000 distinct CDR3 sequences, around 30% of them seen once. The CDR3 contains 16 residues. V lost 2 bases and J 5 bases, leaving 17 bases between the germline ends. Per the germline V gene, CDR1 is SGHKS and CDR2 is YYEKEE (reference sequence). Study-wide points: Out-of-frame TCRbeta clonotypes reportedly had markedly more similar V usage in twins than unrelated donors.

The receptor comes from a woman aged 18-50 years in good health. Sequencing used PBMCs. The rearrangement uses TRBV5-5 and TRBJ2-1; unclear D gene. The CDR3 here is CASSLPSTLLDNEQFF. The CDR3 DNA is TGTGCCAGCAGCTTACCCTCGACACTCCTCGACAATGAGCAGTTCTTC.